This paragraph reports one T cell receptor (beta chain). Method: immunoSEQ multiplex PCR; TCRdb's copy keeps in-frame clones and lacks some. The sample carries over 50,000 clones, 75% to 95% recorded once. This sample was taken from a study of blood T cell repertoires in COVID-19. Study at large: Both acute and convalescent COVID-19 samples were obtained from the United States, Italy and Spain.

Trimming removed 3 bases from V and 5 bases from J, with 8 bases in between. Germline CDR1 and CDR2: KGHSH and LQKENI. This CDR3 contains 13 residues. The sequence was collected from a man aged 50 to 59 with active COVID-19. Source material: peripheral blood. The chain joins TRBV18 to TRBJ2-1, with D perhaps matching TRBD1 (5 bases). The CDR3 here is CASSPTANNEQFF. In nucleotides, the CDR3 is TGTGCCAGCTCACCGACAGCGAACAATGAGCAGTTCTTC.